The 31 T cell receptor beta chains below were found in one sample sequenced in a study of T-cell reconstitution after alpha-beta-depleted transplantation in children. The library targeted TCRbeta and was prepared with unique molecular identifiers. TCRdb recomputed calls from the PCR reads with MiXCR, one row per CDR3 protein. There are some 450,000 distinct CDR3 sequences in the sample; about 40% occur only once, and approximately 25% lies in the top ten. Sequences were derived from PBMCs, sampled before TCRalphabeta/CD19-depleted stem cell transplant. Receptor source: a girl aged 2-15 years with aplastic anemia, due to receive a stem cell transplant.

The chain recombines TRBV4-2 with TRBJ2-2, with 10 bases fitting TRBD2. The J segment lost 5 bases and the V segment lost 4 bases, leaving 13 bases of the junction unmatched. CDR3 size: 18 residues. The germline V gene encodes CDR1 LGHNA and CDR2 YNFKEQ. CDR3 amino acids: CASSRLLSGTSATGELFF. The CDR3 nucleotides read TGTGCCAGCAGCCGACTCCTTTCCGGGACTAGCGCGACCGGGGAGCTGTTTTTT.

This chain joins TRBV7-9 and TRBJ2-1; D not certain. The germline gives CDR1 SEHNR, CDR2 FQNEAQ (reference sequence). The CDR3 is 15 residues long. Trimming took 2 bases from V and 7 from J, leaving 15 bases between them. CDR3 nucleotide sequence: TGTGCCAGCAGCTTATACACTAACCACCGGAATGAGCAGTTCTTC. Translated: CASSLYTNHRNEQFF.

The genes are TRBV28 and TRBJ2-7, with D perhaps TRBD1 (6 bases). Looked up from germline, CDR1 is MDHEN and CDR2 is SYDVKM. Trimming took 3 bases from V and 1 from J, leaving 16 bases between them. The CDR3 is 16 amino acids. The CDR3 spells CASSLGPDSPSYEQYF. CDR3 nucleotide sequence: TGTGCCAGCAGTTTGGGACCGGACAGCCCGTCCTACGAGCAGTACTTC.

The CDR3 spells CASSATSSYNEQFF. CDR3 bases: TGCGCCAGCAGCGCCACGAGCTCCTACAATGAGCAGTTCTTC. The chain uses TRBV5-1 and TRBJ2-1, with no clear D. The CDR3 is 14 residues long. Trimming stripped 4 bases from V and 0 bases from J, with 8 bases between. Per germline, CDR1 SGHRS and CDR2 YFSETQ.

The chain recombines TRBV20-1 with TRBJ1-5; tentative D call: TRBD1 (5 bases). Per the germline V gene, CDR1 is DFQATT and CDR2 is SNEGSKA (reference sequence). CDR3 length: 12 residues. The CDR3 loop reads CSPRGGHQPQHF. CDR3 coding DNA: TGCAGCCCCCGCGGGGGTCATCAGCCCCAGCATTTT.

This clonotype has a single count. V is TRBV20-1 and J is TRBJ2-3, with unresolved D. Germline loops: CDR1 DFQATT, CDR2 SNEGSKA (reference sequence). The CDR3 has 12 amino acids. V lost 6 bases to trimming and J lost 0 bases, with 7 bases between them. The CDR3 region has the DNA TGCAGTGCGGTGGGGAGCACAGATACGCAGTATTTT. It codes for CSAVGSTDTQYF.

The rearrangement joins TRBV7-2 to TRBJ2-7; 11 nucleotides align to TRBD2. Germline-derived CDR1 and CDR2 are SGHTA and FQGNSA. The CDR3 is 14 residues long. The V segment lost 5 bases and the J segment 6 bases; nucleotides outside the gene matches: 6. The DNA for the CDR3 is TGTGCCAGCAGCCCACTAGCGGGGGCTATCGAGCAGTACTTC. Translated: CASSPLAGAIEQYF.

This chain uses TRBV6-2 or TRBV6-3 with TRBJ2-3; D remains unclear. Trimming pared 6 bases from V and 7 bases from J, leaving 11 bases between. CDR1 is MNHEY, CDR2 SVGEGT, per germline. The CDR3 sequence is 12 residues long. The CDR3 coding sequence is TGTGCCAGCAGCGGACCATTAAATACGCAGTATTTT. Amino acid sequence: CASSGPLNTQYF.

The V call is TRBV20-1, the J call TRBJ2-3; TRBD2 matches 8 bases. Per the germline V gene, CDR1 is DFQATT and CDR2 is SNEGSKA (reference sequence). The CDR3 loop spans 13 amino acids. The trim removed 4 bases at V and 6 bases at J, leaving 6 bases unmatched. CDR3 in DNA: TGCAGTGCTACCCAGCGGGAGAGGGATACGCAGTATTTT. Its protein product is CSATQRERDTQYF.

The chain recombines TRBV20-1 with TRBJ1-4; D possibly corresponds to TRBD1 (5 bases). This CDR3 comprises 14 residues. Per germline, CDR1 DFQATT and CDR2 SNEGSKA (reference sequence). Trimming removed 6 bases from V and 4 bases from J, with 15 bases in between. The CDR3 sequence: CSAPTGLNNEKLFF. CDR3 DNA sequence: TGCAGTGCACCTACGGGACTGAATAATGAAAAACTGTTTTTT.

This clonotype was seen only a few times. The chain has TRBV28 and TRBJ2-1; D might be TRBD2 (6 bases). This CDR3 comprises 13 residues. The germline V and J ends were trimmed by 11 bases and 3 bases, with 14 bases remaining between them. Germline V gives CDR1 MDHEN, CDR2 SYDVKM. The CDR3 bases are TGTGCCCTGCGGGGTAGGGGCTACAATGAGCAGTTCTTC. Translating gives CALRGRGYNEQFF. The full variable domain, with the rest looked up from reference TRBV28 and TRBJ2-1, is DVKVTQSSRYLVKRTGEKVFLECVQDMDHENMFWYRQDPGLGLRLIYFSYDVKMKEKGDIPEGYSVSREKKERFSLILESASTNQTSMYLCALRGRGYNEQFFGPGTRLTVL.

The genes are TRBV5-1 and TRBJ2-3, with TRBD1 matching over 8 bases. V shed 4 bases and J 5 bases; nucleotides not matched to a gene: 9. This CDR3 is built from 15 residues. CDR1 and CDR2 (germline): SGHRS, YFSETQ. This CDR3 reads CASSHRQGRKDTQYF. The CDR3 nucleotides read TGCGCCAGCAGCCACCGACAGGGGAGGAAAGATACGCAGTATTTT.

The chain links TRBV14 to TRBJ2-7; 9 bases map to TRBD1. From germline, CDR1 is SGHDN and CDR2 FVKESK. The CDR3 is 16 amino acids. J gave up 2 bases and V 2 bases, and 7 bases lay outside the gene matches. The CDR3 is CASSQTGQGNPYEQYF. CDR3 nucleotide sequence: TGTGCCAGCAGCCAAACAGGACAGGGGAACCCCTACGAGCAGTACTTC.

The chain combines TRBV6-1 with TRBJ2-2; D unresolved. The CDR3 runs 15 residues. Germline V CDR1 and CDR2: MNHNS, SASEGT. The V end was cut by 8 bases, the J end by 8 bases, with 21 bases between. CDR3 DNA sequence: TGTGCCAGCCGAACACCTTCCGTGGGATCAGGGGAGCTGTTTTTT. It specifies CASRTPSVGSGELFF.

Comments on this clonotype: At one end the junction does not follow the germline gene, possibly because of a read error. The chain uses TRBV20-1 and TRBJ2-3, with D uncertain. The CDR3 is made up of 15 amino acids. The germline CDR1 and CDR2 sequences are DFQATT and SNEGSKA (reference sequence). CDR3 amino acids: CSARDSSRSTDTHYF. The CDR3 bases are TGCAGTGCTAGAGATTCTTCGAGATCCACAGATACGCATTATTTT.

V and J are TRBV2 and TRBJ1-4, with 10 nucleotides matching TRBD1. V was pared by 5 bases and J by 8 bases, with 5 bases of the junction left unmatched. The CDR3 sequence is 14 residues long. Germline V gene sequence: CDR1 SNHLY, CDR2 FYNNEI. DNA of the CDR3: TGTGCCAGCAGTACGGACAGGGGGGACGAAAAACTGTTTTTT. It yields the protein CASSTDRGDEKLFF.

The V and J genes are TRBV5-1 and TRBJ2-3; D unclear. The CDR3 runs to 14 residues. V lost 1 base and J 2 bases, leaving 8 bases between the germline ends. Per germline, CDR1 SGHRS and CDR2 YFSETQ. The CDR3 nucleotides are TGCGCCAGCAGCTTGAGAAGTCCCACAGATACGCAGTATTTT. This encodes CASSLRSPTDTQYF.

The chain recombines TRBV4-1 with TRBJ2-5; a weak D match, TRBD2 (7 bases). V was pared by 0 bases and J by 3 bases, with 17 bases between. This CDR3 comprises 17 residues. Germline loops: CDR1 MGHRA, CDR2 YSYEKL. The CDR3 loop is CASSQERGRAGEETQYF. The CDR3 DNA reads as TGCGCCAGCAGCCAAGAGAGGGGGAGGGCAGGGGAAGAGACCCAGTACTTC.

The genes are TRBV6-5 and TRBJ2-7, with D possibly being TRBD1 (5 bases). V was cut by 6 bases and J by 4 bases, with 16 bases left in between. The CDR3 loop spans 14 amino acids. Germline V gene lookup returns CDR1 MNHEY and CDR2 SVGAGI. This chain's CDR3 is CASRYQGSSYEQYF. In nucleotides, the CDR3 is TGTGCCAGCAGGTACCAGGGATCTTCTTACGAGCAGTACTTC.

The rearrangement joins TRBV20-1 to TRBJ1-1; TRBD1 agrees at 11 bases. CDR3 length equals 17 residues. Trimming at V came to 6 bases and at J to 1 base, leaving 13 bases not matched to a gene. Germline V CDR1 and CDR2: DFQATT, SNEGSKA (reference sequence). The CDR3 sequence: CSAPNGDRGRANTEAFF. DNA for the CDR3: TGCAGTGCCCCGAATGGGGACAGGGGGAGGGCGAACACTGAAGCTTTCTTT.

The rearrangement joins TRBV29-1 to TRBJ1-2; weak D call: TRBD1 (5 bases). There are 13 residues in the CDR3. Germline V lookup: CDR1 SQVTM, CDR2 ANQGSEA. Trimming took off 2 bases at V and 4 bases at J, with 11 bases between the two ends. The CDR3 DNA reads as TGCAGCGTTGAAAGGGGTACAGGCTATGGCTACACCTTC. Amino acid sequence: CSVERGTGYGYTF.

Points on this clonotype: A much larger clonotype is one base distant, so this may be a read error. This chain connects TRBV7-9 to TRBJ2-1, with D hard to call. The germline gives CDR1 SEHNR, CDR2 FQNEAQ (reference sequence). V shed 0 bases and J shed 8 bases, with 20 bases lying between them. This CDR3 is 17 amino acids long. Here the CDR3 reads CASSLAVGSDQFDEQFF. In DNA form, the CDR3 reads TGTGCCAGCAGCTTAGCGGTGGGGTCAGATCAGTTTGATGAGCAGTTCTTC. The full variable domain, completed using reference TRBV7-9 and TRBJ2-1, is DTGVSQNPRHKITKRGQNVTFRCDPISEHNRLYWYRQTLGQGPEFLTYFQNEAQLEKSRLLSDRFSAERPKGSFSTLEIQRTEQGDSAMYLCASSLAVGSDQFDEQFFGPGTRLTVL.

The chain has TRBV11-2 and TRBJ2-3; D is perhaps TRBD2 (5 bases). This CDR3 is built from 15 residues. Trimming removed 3 bases from V and 2 bases from J, with 12 bases in between. The V gene's germline CDR1 is SGHAT and CDR2 FQNNGV. CDR3 nucleotides: TGTGCCAGCAGCTTCAACGGACTGTTCACAGATACGCAGTATTTT. Translation: CASSFNGLFTDTQYF.

This clonotype appeared a single time. This chain connects TRBV7-2 to TRBJ2-5; D not certain. Germline V lookup: CDR1 SGHTA, CDR2 FQGNSA. The length of the CDR3 is 14 residues. V lost 2 bases to trimming and J lost 2 bases, with 9 bases between them. The chain's CDR3 is CASSLNGRQETQYF. The CDR3 DNA sequence: TGTGCCAGCAGCTTAAACGGTAGACAAGAGACCCAGTACTTC.

This chain connects TRBV29-1 to TRBJ2-3; D gene unclear. This CDR3 contains 16 residues. Trimming left V 3 bases short and J 1 base short, with 17 bases between. Germline V CDR1 and CDR2: SQVTM, ANQGSEA. The CDR3 DNA reads as TGCAGCGTTGAGGGTCTCCGGCGCGGTCGCACAGATACGCAGTATTTT. Its translation is CSVEGLRRGRTDTQYF.

This chain links TRBV12-3 or TRBV12-4 with TRBJ2-2, with 10 bases that match TRBD1. The trim removed 5 bases at V and 2 bases at J, leaving 5 bases unmatched. The CDR3 extends over 16 amino acids. The CDR3 DNA sequence: TGTGCCAGCAGTCCCGGGACAGGGGACAACACCGGGGAGCTGTTTTTT. Translation: CASSPGTGDNTGELFF.

This clonotype was seen ten or more times. The CDR3, as DNA: TGTGCCAGCTCGCGGAACAGGGGCACAGATACGCAGTATTTT. Translating gives CASSRNRGTDTQYF. The V gene is TRBV18, the J gene TRBJ2-3; TRBD1 might be the D (6 bases). The CDR3 runs to 14 residues. Trimming left V 6 bases short and J 1 base short, with 11 bases between. Germline-derived CDR1 and CDR2 are KGHSH and LQKENI.

This clonotype appeared many times. The CDR3 DNA is TGCGCCAGCAGCTTGCCCAGGAACACTGAAGCTTTCTTT. It yields the protein CASSLPRNTEAFF. J is TRBJ1-1 and V is TRBV5-1; D unclear. The V end was cut by 1 base, the J end by 1 base, with 5 bases between. Germline lookup yields CDR1 SGHRS and CDR2 YFSETQ. The CDR3 is 13 amino acids.

The chain carries TRBV15 and TRBJ2-1; D perhaps matches TRBD2 (5 bases). The CDR3 has 14 residues. Trimming removed 7 bases at V and 3 bases at J, with 13 bases between. Germline V gene data show CDR1 as LNHNV and CDR2 as YYDKDF (reference sequence). This CDR3 reads CATNVAGGYNEQFF. CDR3 coding DNA: TGTGCCACCAATGTGGCCGGAGGCTACAATGAGCAGTTCTTC.

This clonotype was seen at least ten times. V usage is TRBV7-8 and J usage is TRBJ2-1; TRBD2 matches at 8 bases. This CDR3 region has 17 residues. Losses at the gene ends were 0 bases for V and 4 bases for J; bases not matched to a gene: 8. Per the germline V gene, CDR1 is SGHVS and CDR2 is FQNEAQ. The CDR3 DNA follows: TGTGCCAGCAGCTTAGCTGGACTAGCTGTTGGTTACAATGAGCAGTTCTTC. Protein product: CASSLAGLAVGYNEQFF.

This clonotype has a handful of counts. The rearrangement joins TRBV14 to TRBJ2-3; D perhaps matches TRBD1 (6 bases). Germline CDR1 is SGHDN and CDR2 is FVKESK. There are 19 residues in the CDR3. The V end lost 4 bases, the J end lost 1 base, and 24 bases lay between the germline ends. CDR3: CASSPLIPGTSDRTDTQYF. CDR3 sequence (DNA): TGTGCCAGCAGCCCCTTGATTCCCGGGACATCTGATCGCACAGATACGCAGTATTTT.